The sequence of this TCR beta chain was determined in a study of Tregs in tolerant kidney transplant recipients. Study-wide results and limits: Expanding Tregs on activated donor B cells appeared to best identify donor-specific TCRbeta clones.

Generated by immunoSEQ multiplex PCR, the TCRdb table keeps only in-frame clones and is missing some. The sample includes 50,000 or so clones, roughly nine tenths of them seen just once. This CDR3 has 13 amino acids. V lost 0 bases to trimming and J lost 3 bases, with 5 bases between them. Germline loops: CDR1 SGHRS, CDR2 YFSETQ. This clone has only a few counts. Its target is not known. This clonotype originated in a human donor in good health. Sequencing input: Tregs from blood. The rearrangement joins TRBV5-1 to TRBJ2-3; D unclear. The CDR3 DNA follows: TGCGCCAGCAGCTTGGATGGGACAGATACGCAGTATTTT. It specifies CASSLDGTDTQYF.